Presented here are 13 T cell receptor beta chains from one specimen sequenced in a study of CD8 T cells in ankylosing spondylitis. TCRdb used MiXCR to reprocess the 5' RACE reads, holding one entry per CDR3 protein. Here the sample spans under 400,000 distinct CDR3 sequences, 11% being singletons. Sequencing was done on a sample of blood, either unsorted or a sorted T cell fraction (not recorded which). The receptors come from a female donor with ankylosing spondylitis or in good health (not recorded which).

This clonotype was detected ten times or more. The chain couples TRBV11-1 to TRBJ1-1, with 9 nucleotides matching TRBD1. The germline CDR1 and CDR2 sequences are SGHAT and FQDESV (reference sequence). CDR3 length equals 14 residues. V gave up 6 bases and J gave up 4 bases; unmatched junction bases: 6. The CDR3 loop reads CASRTQGAVTEAFF. The CDR3 region has the DNA TGTGCCAGCAGAACACAGGGGGCGGTCACTGAAGCTTTCTTT.

The gene calls are TRBV20-1 and TRBJ2-7; a possible D gene is TRBD2 (5 bases). In germline, CDR1 is DFQATT, CDR2 SNEGSKA (reference sequence). The ends were cut back, 3 bases at V and 5 bases at J, with 17 bases in the middle. This CDR3 comprises 14 residues. The CDR3 DNA reads TGCAGTGCTAGCCCCCAGCTAGCCGTTCACGAGCAGTACTTC. Translating gives CSASPQLAVHEQYF.

In this sample, this clonotype turned up many times. The V gene is TRBV12-3 or TRBV12-4, the J gene TRBJ2-1; maybe TRBD2 (5 bases). The CDR3 is made up of 14 amino acids. Trimming took off 7 bases at V and 5 bases at J, with 15 bases between the two ends. For the CDR3, the DNA is TGTGCCAGCACCCCCTCTCTCGGGGACAATGAGCAGTTCTTC. It codes for CASTPSLGDNEQFF.

This clonotype has at least ten counts. The CDR3 DNA reads TGCAGTGCTAGAATAACAGGCAGGAGGACTGAAGCTTTCTTT. It translates to CSARITGRRTEAFF. This rearrangement joins TRBV20-1 to TRBJ1-1; D might be TRBD1 (5 bases). The V end lost 2 bases, the J end lost 5 bases, and 15 bases lay between the germline ends. Looked up from germline, CDR1 is DFQATT and CDR2 is SNEGSKA (reference sequence). The CDR3 is 14 amino acids.

The gene calls are TRBV20-1 and TRBJ1-3; D remains ambiguous. The V end was cut by 3 bases, the J end by 0 bases, with 9 bases between. The CDR3 contains 14 residues. Germline V gene data show CDR1 as DFQATT and CDR2 as SNEGSKA (reference sequence). The CDR3 nucleotides are TGCAGTGCTAGCTCGCACCGCTCTGGAAACACCATATATTTT. This encodes CSASSHRSGNTIYF.

This clonotype appeared many times. This rearrangement joins TRBV3-1 to TRBJ2-1, with no clear D. V shed 1 base and J shed 5 bases, with 6 bases lying between them. The germline CDR1 and CDR2 sequences are LGHDT and YNNKEL (reference sequence). The CDR3 extends over 13 amino acids. The CDR3 reads CASSQAPDNEQFF. CDR3 DNA: TGTGCCAGCAGCCAAGCACCAGACAATGAGCAGTTCTTC.

The chain joins TRBV20-1 to TRBJ2-7; either TRBD1 or TRBD2 may fit D (5 bases each). The length of the CDR3 is 15 residues. The germline CDR1 and CDR2 sequences are DFQATT and SNEGSKA (reference sequence). V was pared by 0 bases and J by 0 bases, with 12 bases between. The CDR3 nucleotides are TGCAGTGCTAGAGATGGGGCAGGGAGCTCCTACGAGCAGTACTTC. Residues: CSARDGAGSSYEQYF.

This clonotype turned up a few times. This chain joins TRBV9 and TRBJ2-2; D may be TRBD1 (6 bases). CDR3 length equals 14 residues. Trimming took off 6 bases at V and 7 bases at J, with 16 bases between the two ends. From germline, CDR1 is SGDLS and CDR2 YYNGEE. The CDR3 region has the DNA TGTGCCAGCACTTCCGGGACACTAGTCGGGGAGCTGTTTTTT. Translation gives CASTSGTLVGELFF.

The chain joins TRBV5-1 to TRBJ1-4, with D hard to call. Germline lookup yields CDR1 SGHRS and CDR2 YFSETQ. V gave up 0 bases and J gave up 7 bases, with 16 bases separating them. CDR3 length equals 16 residues. The CDR3 region has the DNA TGCGCCAGCAGCTTGGGATCCGGGAGAACGAGTGAAAAACTGTTTTTT. Amino acids: CASSLGSGRTSEKLFF.

The V gene is TRBV6-5, the J gene TRBJ2-7, with 8 bases aligning to TRBD2. Germline assignment: CDR1 MNHEY and CDR2 SVGAGI. With 0 bases clipped from V and 7 bases from J, the junction kept 11 bases outside the gene matches. The CDR3 is made up of 16 amino acids. The CDR3 spells CASSYSNFPGGSEQYF. In nucleotides, the CDR3 is TGTGCCAGCAGTTACTCGAATTTTCCGGGGGGGAGTGAGCAGTACTTC.

This clonotype appeared many times. V is TRBV4-1 and J is TRBJ2-3, with D hard to call. The CDR3 consists of 15 residues. Trimming stripped 4 bases from V and 3 bases from J, with 14 bases between. Germline V gives CDR1 MGHRA, CDR2 YSYEKL. DNA of the CDR3: TGCGCCAGCAGCCCGCCCGTGGGTACTACAGATACGCAGTATTTT. As protein: CASSPPVGTTDTQYF.

This clonotype has ten or more counts. The gene calls are TRBV20-1 and TRBJ2-1; TRBD2 agrees at 7 bases. CDR1 and CDR2 (germline): DFQATT, SNEGSKA (reference sequence). Germline trimming cut 6 bases from V and 0 bases from J; bases unmatched to any gene: 14. The CDR3 is 17 residues long. CDR3 amino acids: CSAKDYLGTNSYNEQFF. Here the CDR3 DNA reads TGCAGTGCCAAAGACTACCTCGGGACTAACTCCTACAATGAGCAGTTCTTC.

This clonotype was observed at least ten times. This chain uses TRBV20-1 with TRBJ2-5; 7 nucleotides match TRBD2. CDR1 is DFQATT, CDR2 SNEGSKA, per germline (reference sequence). The CDR3 totals 13 residues. The trim removed 3 bases at V and 2 bases at J, leaving 3 bases unmatched. CDR3 coding DNA: TGCAGTGCTAGGACAGCGGGGCAAGAGACCCAGTACTTC. The encoded protein is CSARTAGQETQYF.